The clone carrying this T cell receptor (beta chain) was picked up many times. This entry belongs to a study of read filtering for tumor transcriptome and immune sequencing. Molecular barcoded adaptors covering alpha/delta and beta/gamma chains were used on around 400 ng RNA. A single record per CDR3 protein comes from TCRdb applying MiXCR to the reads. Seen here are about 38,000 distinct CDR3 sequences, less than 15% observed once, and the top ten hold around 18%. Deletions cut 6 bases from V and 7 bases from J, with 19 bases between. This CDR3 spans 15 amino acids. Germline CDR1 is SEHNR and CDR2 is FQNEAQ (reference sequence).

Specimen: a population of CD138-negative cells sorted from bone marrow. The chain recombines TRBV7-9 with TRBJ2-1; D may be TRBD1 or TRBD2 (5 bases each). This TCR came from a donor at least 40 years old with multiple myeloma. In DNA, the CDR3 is TGTGCCAGCAGTCCCAGCCGGGACCCGAAGAATGAGCAGTTCTTC. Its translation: CASSPSRDPKNEQFF.